Listed here are 3 T cell receptor beta chains from one sample, sequenced in a study of blood T cell repertoires in COVID-19. Measured with immunoSEQ multiplex PCR; TCRdb has only the in-frame clones, and not every one. Here the sample spans about 56,000 clones, about 91% being singletons. The source material was peripheral blood. Receptors originate from a woman in her sixties or seventies with COVID-19, enrolled during active disease.

This chain links TRBV6-5 with TRBJ2-7; tentatively, D is TRBD1 (6 bases). Germline V gene lookup returns CDR1 MNHEY and CDR2 SVGAGI. Trimming took off 2 bases at V and 0 bases at J, with 11 bases between the two ends. CDR3 length: 15 amino acids. The CDR3 DNA reads as TGTGCCAGCAGTTACGCACGGGACACCTCCTACGAGCAGTACTTC. Amino acid sequence: CASSYARDTSYEQYF.

The J gene is TRBJ2-7, the V gene TRBV5-1; no clear D. The CDR3 extends over 16 amino acids. The V gene lost 1 base and the J gene lost 6 bases, with 20 bases spanning the gap. Germline values: CDR1 SGHRS, CDR2 YFSETQ. Here the CDR3 DNA reads TGCGCCAGCAGCTTGTTTGGCACCCCGTACAGTCGCGAGCAGTACTTC. Encoded protein: CASSLFGTPYSREQYF.

The V gene is TRBV13, the J gene TRBJ2-1, with TRBD2 matching over 9 bases. The CDR3 has 14 residues. V shed 5 bases and J 10 bases; nucleotides not matched to a gene: 9. The germline V gene encodes CDR1 PRHDT and CDR2 FYEKMQ (reference sequence). The CDR3 spells CASSKGLASGEQFF. In nucleotides, the CDR3 is TGTGCCAGCAGCAAGGGACTAGCTAGCGGAGAGCAGTTCTTC.